These 24 T cell receptor beta chains came from one sample sequenced in a study of identical twins. TCRdb analysed the 5' RACE reads with MiXCR anew, one entry per CDR3 protein. The data contain about 290,000 distinct CDR3 sequences, roughly 10% of them singletons. These same records also appear under a second study, on yellow fever vaccine responses in identical twins.

Sample: CD8+ T cells sorted from blood. The origin of the receptors is a woman under 30 in good health.

This clonotype has a count of ten or more. The chain employs TRBV6-2 or TRBV6-3 and TRBJ2-1; TRBD2 matches at 10 bases. This CDR3 has 15 residues. CDR1 is MNHEY and CDR2 is SVGEGT in the germline V gene. With V trimmed by 5 bases and J by 4 bases, 5 bases remained unmatched. The CDR3 region has the DNA TGTGCCAGCAGTCCCGGGACTAGCGAATACAATGAGCAGTTCTTC. Translation: CASSPGTSEYNEQFF.

This rearrangement joins TRBV7-9 to TRBJ2-3, with TRBD1 identical over 9 bases. The CDR3 extends over 16 amino acids. Losses at the gene ends were 5 bases for V and 4 bases for J; bases not matched to a gene: 10. CDR1 and CDR2 (germline): SEHNR, FQNEAQ (reference sequence). In nucleotides, the CDR3 is TGTGCCAGCAGCATGCCCGGGACAGGGAGGCCAGATACGCAGTATTTT. Residues: CASSMPGTGRPDTQYF.

This sequence joins TRBV28 and TRBJ1-4, with D unclear. The V gene lost 2 bases and the J gene lost 7 bases, with 17 bases spanning the gap. Germline V lookup: CDR1 MDHEN, CDR2 SYDVKM. The CDR3 is 16 amino acids. CDR3 residues: CASSLPFAGEGEKLFF. The CDR3 DNA is TGTGCCAGCAGTTTACCCTTCGCCGGGGAGGGTGAAAAACTGTTTTTT.

The chain uses TRBV5-1 and TRBJ2-1; D remains unclear. Per the germline V gene, CDR1 is SGHRS and CDR2 is YFSETQ. Between the trimmed V and J ends, which lost 1 base and 0 bases, there was a span of 8 bases. The CDR3 extends over 15 amino acids. In DNA form, the CDR3 reads TGCGCCAGCAGCTTGACCCCAGACTCCTACAATGAGCAGTTCTTC. Amino acids: CASSLTPDSYNEQFF. Supplemented by reference TRBV5-1 and TRBJ2-1, the full variable domain reads KAGVTQTPRYLIKTRGQQVTLSCSPISGHRSVSWYQQTPGQGLQFLFEYFSETQRNKGNFPGRFSGRQFSNSRSEMNVSTLELGDSALYLCASSLTPDSYNEQFFGPGTRLTVL.

In its sample, this clonotype was seen a few times. The genes are TRBV24-1 and TRBJ2-3, with D perhaps matching TRBD2 (6 bases). Germline CDR1 is KGHDR and CDR2 is SFDVKD. The germline V and J ends were trimmed by 3 bases and 2 bases, with 11 bases remaining between them. This CDR3 has 15 residues. The CDR3 region has the DNA TGTGCCACCAGTGATCCACTAGCTTCCACAGATACGCAGTATTTT. It is translated as CATSDPLASTDTQYF.

This clonotype was seen a few times. The rearrangement links TRBV6-1 to TRBJ2-1, with D possibly matching TRBD1 (6 bases). Germline CDR1 MNHNS, CDR2 SASEGT. Between the trimmed V and J ends, which lost 5 bases and 8 bases, there was a span of 22 bases. The CDR3 has 16 residues. The CDR3 region has the DNA TGTGCCAGCAGTCTTTTTCGGGACAAGGGTTATGATGAGCAGTTCTTC. This sequence encodes CASSLFRDKGYDEQFF.

This rearrangement joins TRBV6-2 or TRBV6-3 to TRBJ2-5; maybe TRBD2 (5 bases). V lost 6 bases, J lost 2 bases, and 10 bases lay in between. CDR1 MNHEY and CDR2 SVGEGT come from the germline V gene. There are 13 residues in the CDR3. CDR3 region: CASSSREQETQYF. In DNA form, the CDR3 reads TGTGCCAGCAGCTCTAGGGAGCAAGAGACCCAGTACTTC.

This clonotype was counted only a few times. The V gene is TRBV29-1, the J gene TRBJ2-7, with TRBD1 matching 8 bases. CDR3 length equals 13 residues. Germline assignment: CDR1 SQVTM and CDR2 ANQGSEA. J was trimmed by 3 bases and V by 5 bases; bases with no gene match: 6. CDR3 amino acids: CSVPGTGLYEQYF. For the CDR3, the DNA is TGCAGCGTTCCCGGGACAGGTCTCTACGAGCAGTACTTC.

A few counts support this clonotype. The rearrangement uses TRBV12-3 or TRBV12-4 and TRBJ2-1, with D perhaps assigned TRBD1 or TRBD2 (7 bases each). CDR3 length equals 14 residues. Trimming removed 3 bases from V and 10 bases from J, with 16 bases in between. The CDR3 loop reads CASSFPLRGGEQFF. CDR3 DNA sequence: TGTGCCAGCAGTTTTCCCCTCAGGGGGGGAGAGCAGTTCTTC.

The sample holds a few counts of this clonotype. The chain joins TRBV5-8 to TRBJ2-3; D uncertain. The CDR3 has 11 residues. V was cut by 7 bases and J by 14 bases, with 17 bases left in between. The germline gives CDR1 SGHTS, CDR2 YDEGEE. The CDR3 spells CASRQGNQLYF. DNA of the CDR3: TGTGCCAGCCGCCAAGGGAACCAATTGTATTTT.

This clonotype appeared a few times. The chain joins TRBV4-3 to TRBJ1-4; D may be TRBD1 (5 bases). Germline assignment: CDR1 LGHNA and CDR2 YSLEER. This CDR3 is built from 15 residues. The germline V and J ends were trimmed by 1 base and 6 bases, with 12 bases remaining between them. The CDR3 nucleotides are TGCGCCAGCAGCCAAGTGTTGGGACCGTATGAAAAACTGTTTTTT. Protein sequence: CASSQVLGPYEKLFF.

This clonotype was seen repeatedly, ten times or more. The chain joins TRBV4-1 to TRBJ2-7; D is perhaps TRBD1 (6 bases). The germline V gene has CDR1 MGHRA and CDR2 YSYEKL. V was shortened by 1 base and J by 2 bases, with 15 bases between the two germline ends. The CDR3 runs 16 residues. In DNA, the CDR3 is TGCGCCAGCAGCCAAGGAGAGGGGGTTGGCCCCTACGAGCAGTACTTC. This sequence encodes CASSQGEGVGPYEQYF.

This clonotype has a handful of counts. CDR3 loop: CASSYSRGTSEYF. CDR3 DNA: TGTGCCAGCAGTTACTCGAGGGGGACTAGCGAGTATTTT. The rearrangement uses TRBV6-5 and TRBJ2-3; 10 bases agree with TRBD2. Germline assignment: CDR1 MNHEY and CDR2 SVGAGI. The CDR3 spans 13 residues. Trimming took 0 bases from V and 13 from J; bases not matched to a gene: 4.

V and J are TRBV6-2 or TRBV6-3 and TRBJ2-1; possibly TRBD2 for D (6 bases). CDR3 size: 17 residues. V lost 6 bases, J lost 10 bases, and 28 bases lay in between. Germline V lookup: CDR1 MNHEY, CDR2 SVGEGT. CDR3 sequence: CASSYLPMRGYYGEQFF. CDR3 in DNA: TGTGCCAGCAGCTACCTCCCTATGCGGGGATATTACGGGGAGCAGTTCTTC.

This clonotype was recorded many times. V gene TRBV3-1 combines with J gene TRBJ2-7; D remains ambiguous. Germline CDR1 is LGHDT and CDR2 is YNNKEL (reference sequence). Trimming removed 0 bases from V and 0 bases from J, with 12 bases in between. The CDR3 totals 16 residues. This CDR3 is CASSQDSRISSYEQYF. The CDR3 DNA reads TGTGCCAGCAGCCAAGATAGTAGGATAAGCTCCTACGAGCAGTACTTC.

This clonotype has a count of ten or more. V and J are TRBV7-9 and TRBJ2-7, with D unresolved. The V end was cut by 5 bases, the J end by 2 bases, with 7 bases between. The CDR3 totals 12 residues. Per the germline V gene, CDR1 is SEHNR and CDR2 is FQNEAQ (reference sequence). CDR3 in DNA: TGTGCCAGCAGCACAGCAACCTACGAGCAGTACTTC. The encoded protein is CASSTATYEQYF.

In the case of this clonotype: Since a much larger clone is just one base distant, this may be a read error. The J gene is TRBJ2-1, the V gene TRBV27; 12 bases align to TRBD2. Germline CDR1 reads MNHEY; CDR2 reads SMNVEV (reference sequence). The CDR3 length is 15 residues. The V and J ends lost 6 bases and 3 bases, in that order; junction bases with no gene match: 3. The CDR3 DNA reads as TGTGCCAGCAGGGAGACTAGCGGGAGCTACAATGAGCAGTTCTTC. This sequence encodes CASRETSGSYNEQFF.

This clonotype is medium-sized within its sample. V is TRBV4-2 and J is TRBJ2-7, with 10 bases identical to TRBD2. Germline-derived CDR1 and CDR2 are LGHNA and YNFKEQ. CDR3 length: 16 residues. J lost 4 bases, V lost 0 bases, and 6 bases had no gene match. CDR3 coding DNA: TGTGCCAGCAGCCAAGAGGGGACTAGCGAACCTTACGAGCAGTACTTC. Translating gives CASSQEGTSEPYEQYF.

This clonotype was counted between two and nine times. The gene calls are TRBV9 and TRBJ2-2; 9 bases fit TRBD2. Germline V CDR1 and CDR2: SGDLS, YYNGEE. This CDR3 region has 15 residues. Trimming took 2 bases from V and 4 from J; bases not matched to a gene: 3. The CDR3 spells CASSVSGGSTGELFF. The DNA for the CDR3 is TGTGCCAGCAGCGTTAGCGGGGGCTCCACCGGGGAGCTGTTTTTT.

The chain uses TRBV5-6 and TRBJ1-4; the D is unclear. V was cut by 4 bases and J by 4 bases, with 14 bases left in between. Germline lookup yields CDR1 SGHDT and CDR2 YYEEEE. This CDR3 region has 15 residues. CDR3 in DNA: TGTGCCAGCAGCCCGTCCCAAGTCTATAATGAAAAACTGTTTTTT. Translated, it gives CASSPSQVYNEKLFF.

This clonotype came up a few times. This chain connects TRBV10-3 to TRBJ2-7; D not certain. The CDR3 is 12 amino acids. Trimming cost V 11 bases and J 4 bases, with 15 bases left between them. Germline V gene sequence: CDR1 ENHRY, CDR2 SYGVKD. This chain's CDR3 is CASASEAYEQYF. CDR3 in DNA: TGTGCCTCCGCCTCGGAAGCGTACGAGCAGTACTTC.

This clonotype was seen many times. This rearrangement joins TRBV28 to TRBJ1-6; D remains ambiguous. The CDR3 runs to 15 residues. Trimming shortened V by 4 bases and J by 9 bases, and 16 bases separated the two germline ends. Germline assignment: CDR1 MDHEN and CDR2 SYDVKM. Here the CDR3 reads CASSSTTSHSSPLHF. For the CDR3, the DNA is TGTGCCAGCAGTTCAACAACTTCTCATAGTTCACCCCTCCACTTT.

This clonotype was counted between two and nine times. The rearrangement links TRBV6-1 to TRBJ2-3, with D perhaps being TRBD1 or TRBD2 (5 bases each). The V and J ends lost 6 bases and 2 bases respectively, with 15 bases between them. The CDR3 is 15 residues long. Germline V CDR1 and CDR2: MNHNS, SASEGT. Written as DNA, the CDR3 is TGTGCCAGCAGAGACCGGGACGGAAACACAGATACGCAGTATTTT. Protein sequence: CASRDRDGNTDTQYF.

This clonotype was observed a handful of times. The CDR3, as DNA: TGTGCCAGCAGTTTAAACAGCTACTCCTACGAGCAGTACTTC. Translated: CASSLNSYSYEQYF. The rearrangement joins TRBV28 to TRBJ2-7; D is unclear. Trimming left V 2 bases short and J 0 bases short, with 8 bases between. This CDR3 is built from 14 residues. CDR1 is MDHEN, CDR2 SYDVKM, per germline.